This TCR beta chain was sequenced in a study of T cells expressing NK-cell markers. Study in general: Sorted CD3+CD56+NKG2C+, CD3+CD56+NKG2C- and CD3+CD56-NKG2C+ T cells supplied TCR beta repertoires. In the group of eight sequenced donors, seven were HCMV-seropositive and one was seronegative.

TCRdb reanalyzed the 5' RACE reads, giving one entry per CDR3 protein sequence and no DNA. Seen in this sample are about 550,000 distinct CDR3 sequences; the ten most common clones hold roughly 3.5%. The length of the CDR3 is 15 residues. Germline V gene sequence: CDR1 SGHVS, CDR2 FNYEAQ. The V and J genes are TRBV7-6 and TRBJ2-3; TCRdb's assignment of TRBD2 cannot be checked, as there is no DNA. Sequencing input: blood T cells: a sorted CD56 or NKG2C T cell subset, CD4+ or CD8+ T cells, or bulk PBMC T cells (not recorded which). This TCR was sampled from a man aged 18 to 29 in good health. This CDR3 reads CASGLTSQLTDTQYF.